This T cell receptor beta chain was captured in a study of beta chain features in type 1 diabetes. Regarding the study as a whole: For patients, the naive, central memory and Treg TCRB repertoires appeared more alike than for healthy donors. Shorter templates might be favored by PCR, and equally so in patients and in controls.

This clone was seen a handful of times. The antigen remains undetermined. Expressed TCRB transcripts were sequenced, since all the RNA that had been isolated was reverse transcribed. Clones were sequenced by immunoSEQ multiplex PCR, and TCRdb holds only the in-frame ones, with some missing. The table has a few hundred thousand clones, roughly 9.6% seen once. The germline CDR1 and CDR2 sequences are SGDLS and YYNGEE. With 4 bases clipped from V and 5 bases from J, the junction kept 10 bases outside the gene matches. The CDR3 spans 17 residues. Each donor gave one heparinised blood draw averaging approximately 100 mL.

Material: naive CD4+ T cells from blood. V usage is TRBV9 and J usage is TRBJ2-2, with 11 bases matching TRBD1. The TCR comes from a woman in her twenties or thirties in good health. The CDR3 sequence: CASSPPDGQGATGELFF. For the CDR3, the DNA is TGTGCCAGCAGCCCCCCAGATGGACAGGGGGCAACCGGGGAGCTGTTTTTT.